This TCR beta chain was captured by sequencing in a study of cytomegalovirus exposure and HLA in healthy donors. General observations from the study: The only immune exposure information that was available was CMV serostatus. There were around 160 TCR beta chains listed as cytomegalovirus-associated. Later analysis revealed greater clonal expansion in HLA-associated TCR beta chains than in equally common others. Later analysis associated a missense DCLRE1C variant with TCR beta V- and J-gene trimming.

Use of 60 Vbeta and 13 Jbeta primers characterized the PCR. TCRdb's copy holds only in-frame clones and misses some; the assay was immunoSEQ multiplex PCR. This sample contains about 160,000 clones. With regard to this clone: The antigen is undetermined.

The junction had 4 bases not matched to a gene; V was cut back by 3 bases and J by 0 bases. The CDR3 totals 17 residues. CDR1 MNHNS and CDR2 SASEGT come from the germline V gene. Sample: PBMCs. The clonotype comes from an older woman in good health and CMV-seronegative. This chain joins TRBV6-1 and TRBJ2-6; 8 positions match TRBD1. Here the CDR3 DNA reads TGTGCCAGCAGTGACCGGGACAGGTCCTCTGGGGCCAACGTCCTGACTTTC. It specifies CASSDRDRSSGANVLTF.